The 17 T cell receptor beta chains below were found in one sample sequenced in a study of T cells after yellow fever vaccination. TCRdb re-derived calls from the 5' RACE reads in MiXCR, one entry per CDR3 protein. The sample consists of about 260,000 distinct CDR3 sequences, over 10% of them appearing once. The material was CD4+ T cells sorted from PBMCs, obtained 45 days after the yellow fever booster vaccination. The receptors come from a man under 40 who received the YFV17D yellow fever vaccine.

This clonotype has just a few counts. The chain employs TRBV29-1 and TRBJ2-3, with a possible D match to TRBD2 (5 bases). V was cut by 4 bases and J by 2 bases, with 10 bases left in between. Per the germline V gene, CDR1 is SQVTM and CDR2 is ANQGSEA. CDR3 length equals 13 residues. This CDR3 is CSVVRASTDTQYF. The CDR3 DNA reads TGCAGCGTTGTGCGGGCCTCCACAGATACGCAGTATTTT.

V usage is TRBV12-3 or TRBV12-4 and J usage is TRBJ2-2, with unresolved D. The CDR3 spans 14 residues. V lost 8 bases and J lost 1, with 11 bases in between. As DNA, the CDR3 is TGTGCCAGCGGTCCACCCATGAACACCGGGGAGCTGTTTTTT. It codes for CASGPPMNTGELFF.

V usage is TRBV5-4 and J usage is TRBJ1-1; D gene uncertain. Germline V gene sequence: CDR1 SGHNT, CDR2 YYREEE (reference sequence). The V and J ends lost 0 bases and 2 bases respectively, with 8 bases between them. The CDR3 extends over 14 amino acids. The CDR3 DNA sequence: TGTGCCAGCAGCTTGGTAGGCATAAACACTGAAGCTTTCTTT. Amino acid sequence: CASSLVGINTEAFF.

The V gene is TRBV20-1, the J gene TRBJ1-6; perhaps TRBD1 as D (5 bases). CDR1 and CDR2 (germline): DFQATT, SNEGSKA (reference sequence). CDR3 length equals 16 residues. V shed 0 bases and J shed 6 bases, with 15 bases lying between them. CDR3 in amino acids: CSARDVGQGGNSPLHF. The CDR3 DNA reads as TGCAGTGCTAGAGATGTAGGGCAGGGAGGTAATTCACCCCTCCACTTT.

The V gene is TRBV15, the J gene TRBJ2-5; D remains ambiguous. There are 13 residues in the CDR3. Germline values: CDR1 LNHNV, CDR2 YYDKDF (reference sequence). The ends were cut back, 2 bases at V and 1 base at J, with 5 bases in the middle. Here the CDR3 DNA reads TGTGCCACCAGCAGAAGTACCCAAGAGACCCAGTACTTC. It translates to CATSRSTQETQYF. The full variable domain, in which reference TRBV15 and TRBJ2-5 provide the parts outside the CDR3, is DAMVIQNPRYQVTQFGKPVTLSCSQTLNHNVMYWYQQKSSQAPKLLFHYYDKDFNNEADTPDNFQSRRPNTSFCFLDIRSPGLGDTAMYLCATSRSTQETQYFGPGTRLLVL.

Of note for this clonotype: With a much larger clone just one base away, this may be a read error. The chain couples TRBV7-9 to TRBJ2-1, with D tentatively TRBD2 (6 bases). CDR1 SEHNR and CDR2 FQNEAQ come from the germline V gene (reference sequence). The CDR3 is 14 residues long. CDR3 residues: CASGLRDGYNEQFF. In DNA, the CDR3 is TGTGCCAGCGGCTTGCGGGATGGGTACAATGAGCAGTTCTTC.

Only a few counts were recorded for this clonotype. The chain is built from TRBV7-9 and TRBJ1-1; TRBD1 might be the D (6 bases). Trimming took 2 bases from V and 4 from J, leaving 11 bases between them. Looked up from germline, CDR1 is SEHNR and CDR2 is FQNEAQ (reference sequence). The CDR3 loop spans 14 amino acids. CDR3 sequence: CASSLQGTTTEAFF. CDR3 coding DNA: TGTGCCAGCAGCTTACAAGGGACAACCACTGAAGCTTTCTTT.

This clonotype was seen at least ten times. This chain joins TRBV12-3 or TRBV12-4 and TRBJ2-2; 10 bases fit TRBD2. This CDR3 comprises 17 residues. The ends lost 7 bases at V and 3 bases at J; junction bases unmatched: 11. CDR3 residues: CASTPAGLAGDTGELFF. CDR3 DNA sequence: TGTGCCAGCACCCCCGCAGGGCTAGCGGGGGACACCGGGGAGCTGTTTTTT.

The chain is built from TRBV10-3 and TRBJ2-4; TRBD2 aligns across 8 bases. The germline CDR1 and CDR2 sequences are ENHRY and SYGVKD. This CDR3 spans 19 amino acids. The V segment lost 0 bases and the J segment 2 bases; nucleotides outside the gene matches: 12. As DNA, the CDR3 is TGTGCCATCAGTGAGTCGAGGGGGAGCGGGAGAAAAACCAAAAACATTCAGTACTTC. Translating gives CAISESRGSGRKTKNIQYF.

This clonotype was observed a few times. The chain links TRBV12-3 or TRBV12-4 to TRBJ1-5; unclear D gene. V was pared by 3 bases and J by 7 bases, with 7 bases between. CDR3 length: 12 residues. CDR3: CASSFGWQPQHF. As DNA, the CDR3 is TGTGCCAGCAGTTTTGGGTGGCAGCCCCAGCATTTT.

This clonotype was detected only a few times. V and J are TRBV20-1 and TRBJ2-5; 12 bases map to TRBD2. V lost 6 bases and J lost 5; bases outside the gene matches: 10. Per germline, CDR1 DFQATT and CDR2 SNEGSKA (reference sequence). The CDR3 totals 15 residues. The DNA for the CDR3 is TGCAGTGCGCGTACTAGCGGGAGGCCGGGGGAGACCCAGTACTTC. This codes for CSARTSGRPGETQYF.

The J gene is TRBJ1-1, the V gene TRBV20-1; TRBD1 aligns across 8 bases. Germline V CDR1 and CDR2: DFQATT, SNEGSKA (reference sequence). V trimming: 5 bases; J trimming: 0 bases; junction bases outside the gene matches: 8. This CDR3 is 15 amino acids long. The CDR3 DNA sequence: TGCAGTGCTCGGAAACGGACAGGGATGAACACTGAAGCTTTCTTT. Its protein is CSARKRTGMNTEAFF.

This clonotype has only a few counts. This chain uses TRBV4-3 with TRBJ2-3; TRBD2 matches at 9 bases. Trimming took 5 bases from V and 4 from J; bases not matched to a gene: 7. Germline V gene lookup returns CDR1 LGHNA and CDR2 YSLEER. The CDR3 has 15 amino acids. CDR3 coding DNA: TGCGCCAGCAGCATAGCGGGAGCGGGGGCAGATACGCAGTATTTT. Amino acids: CASSIAGAGADTQYF.

The chain couples TRBV5-1 to TRBJ1-2; D is possibly TRBD1 (5 bases). V was pared by 4 bases and J by 4 bases, with 11 bases between. Germline loops: CDR1 SGHRS, CDR2 YFSETQ. The CDR3 is made up of 13 amino acids. The CDR3 DNA reads as TGCGCCAGCAGCATCGGGACGAGCTATGGCTACACCTTC. Translated: CASSIGTSYGYTF. The complete variable domain, with remaining parts taken from reference TRBV5-1 and TRBJ1-2, reads KAGVTQTPRYLIKTRGQQVTLSCSPISGHRSVSWYQQTPGQGLQFLFEYFSETQRNKGNFPGRFSGRQFSNSRSEMNVSTLELGDSALYLCASSIGTSYGYTFGSGTRLTVV.

V is TRBV6-2 or TRBV6-3 and J is TRBJ2-6, with D maybe TRBD2 (6 bases). CDR3 size: 16 residues. Trimming shortened V by 2 bases and J by 2 bases, and 10 bases separated the two germline ends. In germline, CDR1 is MNHEY, CDR2 SVGEGT. For the CDR3, the DNA is TGTGCCAGCAGTTACCACCGGACTACTGGGGCCAACGTCCTGACTTTC. This sequence encodes CASSYHRTTGANVLTF.

In its sample, this clonotype was seen many times. The chain joins TRBV27 to TRBJ2-1; 14 positions agree with TRBD2. Trimming took 5 bases from V and 9 from J; bases not matched to a gene: 9. This CDR3 has 16 amino acids. Germline-derived CDR1 and CDR2 are MNHEY and SMNVEV (reference sequence). The CDR3 loop reads CASSPQTSGRGGEQFF. DNA for the CDR3: TGTGCCAGCAGTCCCCAGACTAGCGGGAGGGGGGGTGAGCAGTTCTTC.

This clonotype was observed a handful of times. This chain links TRBV6-5 with TRBJ2-4; 12 bases are a match to TRBD1. Germline CDR1 MNHEY, CDR2 SVGAGI. The ends lost 4 bases at V and 0 bases at J; junction bases unmatched: 10. This CDR3 region has 19 residues. As DNA, the CDR3 is TGTGCCAGCAGTTCCATCCGGGACAGGGGGCGACTAGCCAAAAACATTCAGTACTTC. Translation gives CASSSIRDRGRLAKNIQYF.